Listed below are T cell receptor beta chains from one sample, sequenced in a study of regulatory T cells in long-lasting Graves disease. TCRdb analysed the multiplex PCR reads with MiXCR anew, one entry per CDR3 protein. The sample gives 400,000 or so distinct CDR3 sequences, less than 25% of which show up once; roughly 20% is in the top ten. Specimen: peripheral blood mononuclear cells (PBMCs), collected when the disease was refractory, from a patient treated with antithyroid drugs. The receptors were sampled from a female donor with Graves disease. CDR3s include the opening cysteine and the closing phenylalanine or tryptophan.

v_gene,j_gene,CDR3aa
TRBV30,TRBJ1-1,CAWRASDGYTEAFF
TRBV29-1,TRBJ1-1,CSATMNTEAFF
TRBV30,TRBJ2-5,CAWRYPRGEVETQYF
TRBV12-3/TRBV12-4,TRBJ2-3,CASSYSARDSTDTQYF
TRBV18,TRBJ1-1,CASSETQSRAEAFF
TRBV15,TRBJ1-1,CATSRAGGEAFF
TRBV7-2,TRBJ2-2,CASSLDGSIAGELFF
TRBV3-1,TRBJ1-4,CASSPVPSRGPVDEKLFF
TRBV2,TRBJ2-2,CATSRGSGGELFF
TRBV7-9,TRBJ2-1,CASDKINEQFF
TRBV12-3/TRBV12-4,TRBJ1-1,CASSLPGGRDTEAFF
TRBV19,TRBJ2-2,CASSRNPGTNTGELFF
TRBV20-1,TRBJ2-5,CSARDRRGHLTKETQYF
TRBV7-9,TRBJ2-7,CASTYSGSDEQYF
TRBV5-1,TRBJ1-1,CASSSGATTEAFF
TRBV12-3/TRBV12-4,TRBJ2-2,CASRYSGTGELFF
TRBV12-3/TRBV12-4,TRBJ1-1,CASSPVRGNTEAFF
TRBV29-1,TRBJ1-1,CSVEAGVGNTEAFF
TRBV19,TRBJ1-5,CASSGGVGAGGQPQHF
TRBV19,TRBJ1-5,CASSSAYAGVNQPQHF
TRBV6-2/TRBV6-3,TRBJ2-2,CASRDGSPTGELFF
TRBV2,TRBJ1-1,CASGRDRAAEAFF
TRBV20-1,TRBJ2-3,CSARDPQALRDTQYF
TRBV3-1,TRBJ1-1,CASSQLGGQGEAFF
TRBV12-3/TRBV12-4,TRBJ2-7,CASSLSSAEQYF
TRBV4-1,TRBJ2-5,CASSPWKGGPGETQYF
TRBV7-2,TRBJ2-3,CASSFTPRTDTQYF
TRBV6-5,TRBJ2-5,CASSYMDYLQETQYF
TRBV2,TRBJ1-4,CASRAGTGSEKLFF
TRBV6-2/TRBV6-3,TRBJ1-6,CASSYSDGPPAGDLLWTLHF
TRBV12-3/TRBV12-4,TRBJ2-7,CASSFAVGGEQYF
TRBV7-9,TRBJ2-7,CASSPLGTPSYEQYF
TRBV7-8,TRBJ2-2,CASRVGLNTGELFF
TRBV29-1,TRBJ2-6,CSVEIAGAGANVLTF
TRBV10-2,TRBJ2-5,CASSELTSGGGPLGTQYF
TRBV19,TRBJ2-7,CASSITSASYEQYF
TRBV27,TRBJ1-1,CASSPDKRRGKAEAFF
TRBV2,TRBJ2-3,CANSAGVSDTQYF